This entry lists 30 T cell receptor beta chains sequenced from one sample in a study of blood T cell repertoires in COVID-19 (dated by TCRdb to about 2020). Receptor amplification or capture employed the immunoSEQ multiplex PCR assay. TCRdb's version of the immuneACCESS table is confined to in-frame rearrangements and falls short of the full clone set. An unresolved V gene accounts for under half of the shortfall where checked; the remainder is of unknown origin. Counted in this sample were 110,000 to 150,000 clones; around 72% of them appeared once. About 1.8% of the sample belongs to the ten largest clones. What was sequenced was peripheral blood. These receptors were collected from a woman aged 55-70 years with acute or convalescent COVID-19.

The chain couples TRBV6-4 to TRBJ2-1; 10 nucleotides agree with TRBD2. J was trimmed by 9 bases and V by 4 bases; bases with no gene match: 6. The CDR3 is made up of 14 amino acids. Germline V gene sequence: CDR1 MRHNA, CDR2 SNTAGT. The CDR3 here is CASSGLAGVGEQFF. In DNA form, the CDR3 reads TGTGCCAGCAGTGGCCTAGCGGGAGTGGGTGAGCAGTTCTTC.

On this clone: In the same sample, other DNA sequences code for this CDR3. This rearrangement joins TRBV28 to TRBJ2-3; 9 positions agree with TRBD1. V was pared by 2 bases and J by 5 bases, with 2 bases of the junction left unmatched. The CDR3 runs to 14 residues. The V gene's germline CDR1 is MDHEN and CDR2 SYDVKM. For the CDR3, the DNA is TGTGCCAGCAGTTTAACAGGGGGCGGAGATACGCAGTATTTT. Translating it yields CASSLTGGGDTQYF.

Regarding this clone: Other DNA sequences of this sample code for an identical CDR3. This rearrangement joins TRBV28 to TRBJ1-2; TRBD1 is a possible D gene (5 bases). This CDR3 has 13 amino acids. Germline CDR1 and CDR2: MDHEN and SYDVKM. V was clipped by 5 bases and J by 2 bases, with 9 bases between them. In nucleotides, the CDR3 is TGTGCCAGCAGTCCCGACAGAAACTATGGCTACACCTTC. It codes for CASSPDRNYGYTF.

Only one count was recorded for this clone. The chain has TRBV5-1 and TRBJ1-4, with a weak D call TRBD1 (5 bases). The V gene lost 0 bases and the J gene lost 2 bases, with 8 bases spanning the gap. Germline V lookup: CDR1 SGHRS, CDR2 YFSETQ. The CDR3 runs 15 residues. CDR3 DNA sequence: TGCGCCAGCAGCTTGGGAGGACACACTAATGAAAAACTGTTTTTT. It specifies CASSLGGHTNEKLFF.

The chain links TRBV4-1 to TRBJ2-1; D may be TRBD1 (5 bases). Germline V lookup: CDR1 MGHRA, CDR2 YSYEKL. The length of the CDR3 is 15 residues. Deletions cut 6 bases from V and 0 bases from J, with 12 bases between. The CDR3 coding sequence is TGCGCCAGCAGACAGACAGAGAGCTCCTACAATGAGCAGTTCTTC. Protein sequence: CASRQTESSYNEQFF.

The chain uses TRBV28 and TRBJ2-7, with a possible D match to TRBD1 (6 bases). The CDR3 covers 13 residues. Germline V lookup: CDR1 MDHEN, CDR2 SYDVKM. Trimming removed 0 bases from V and 5 bases from J, with 8 bases in between. This chain's CDR3 is CASSLWGADEQYF. The CDR3 DNA reads as TGTGCCAGCAGTTTATGGGGGGCGGACGAGCAGTACTTC.

The genes are TRBV9 and TRBJ2-1, with D tentatively TRBD2 (6 bases). This CDR3 is built from 15 residues. The V gene's germline CDR1 is SGDLS and CDR2 YYNGEE. The germline V and J ends were trimmed by 0 bases and 0 bases, with 7 bases remaining between them. In DNA, the CDR3 is TGTGCCAGCAGCGTAGTCGGGAGCTCCTACAATGAGCAGTTCTTC. This sequence encodes CASSVVGSSYNEQFF.

The chain has TRBV7-8 and TRBJ2-2; TRBD2 matches 8 bases. The CDR3 totals 16 residues. Germline CDR1 reads SGHVS; CDR2 reads FQNEAQ. J was trimmed by 7 bases and V by 1 base; bases with no gene match: 8. In nucleotides, the CDR3 is TGTGCCAGCAGCTTAGAGCGGGAGCACACAGGCGGGGAGCTGTTTTTT. It yields the protein CASSLEREHTGGELFF.

The chain carries TRBV27 and TRBJ2-3, with 8 bases lining up with TRBD2. CDR1 is MNHEY and CDR2 is SMNVEV in the germline V gene (reference sequence). The CDR3 loop spans 17 amino acids. J was trimmed by 6 bases and V by 4 bases; bases with no gene match: 15. The DNA of the CDR3 is TGTGCCAGCAGTTGCCAAACCGGGACTAGAATCTGCGATACGCAGTATTTT. Translating gives CASSCQTGTRICDTQYF.

J is TRBJ1-3 and V is TRBV5-1, with TRBD1 as a possible D gene (6 bases). V was shortened by 4 bases and J by 7 bases, with 15 bases between the two germline ends. CDR1 is SGHRS, CDR2 YFSETQ, per germline. The CDR3 contains 14 residues. The CDR3 nucleotides read TGCGCCAGCAGCCGGCAGGGGTTTCGGAACACCATATATTTT. Its protein is CASSRQGFRNTIYF.

The V gene is TRBV23-1, the J gene TRBJ1-5; tentative D call: TRBD1 (5 bases). TRBV23-1 is placed among ORFs of uncertain function. Trimming removed 4 bases from V and 7 bases from J, with 14 bases in between. The CDR3 is made up of 14 amino acids. CDR3 amino acids: CASSRTGRTQPQHF. Written as DNA, the CDR3 is TGCGCCAGCAGTCGAACAGGTCGCACGCAGCCCCAGCATTTT.

This clone has only a few counts. The CDR3 sequence: CASSDTARDTGELFF. DNA of the CDR3: TGTGCCAGCAGTGATACGGCTAGAGACACCGGGGAGCTGTTTTTT. The gene calls are TRBV6-1 and TRBJ2-2, with D unclear. Germline-derived CDR1 and CDR2 are MNHNS and SASEGT. The CDR3 extends over 15 amino acids. V was clipped by 3 bases and J by 3 bases, with 11 bases between them.

This clone has just a few counts. The genes are TRBV28 and TRBJ1-1; unclear D gene. V was pared by 2 bases and J by 9 bases, with 16 bases between. Germline lookup yields CDR1 MDHEN and CDR2 SYDVKM. CDR3 length: 14 amino acids. CDR3 nucleotide sequence: TGTGCCAGCAGTTTAGGGCAAAGTGGAATGAAAGCTTTCTTT. Translated: CASSLGQSGMKAFF.

This sequence joins TRBV5-1 and TRBJ1-6; a possible D gene is TRBD1 (6 bases). Germline-derived CDR1 and CDR2 are SGHRS and YFSETQ. Between the trimmed V and J ends, which lost 4 bases and 6 bases, there was a span of 11 bases. This CDR3 has 14 residues. DNA of the CDR3: TGCGCCAGCAGCCCGACAGGTCCTAATTCACCCCTCCACTTT. It specifies CASSPTGPNSPLHF.

The V and J genes are TRBV20-1 and TRBJ1-2; D possibly corresponds to TRBD1 (5 bases). Per germline, CDR1 DFQATT and CDR2 SNEGSKA (reference sequence). Trimming removed 4 bases at V and 4 bases at J, with 7 bases between. The CDR3 loop spans 11 amino acids. In DNA form, the CDR3 reads TGCAGTGCTAAGACAGTCTATGGCTACACCTTC. As protein: CSAKTVYGYTF.

The chain joins TRBV28 to TRBJ2-5, with 8 bases fitting TRBD1. V dropped 6 bases and J dropped 7; count of bases not matched to a gene: 4. Per germline, CDR1 MDHEN and CDR2 SYDVKM. This CDR3 has 12 amino acids. CDR3 nucleotide sequence: TGTGCCAGCAGGTTCACAGGGGGGACCCAGTACTTC. Translated: CASRFTGGTQYF.

This clone was seen more than once but under ten times. This chain connects TRBV30 to TRBJ1-4; weak D call: TRBD1 (6 bases). This CDR3 has 15 residues. The germline V gene encodes CDR1 GTSNPN and CDR2 SVGIG (reference sequence). Trimming left V 0 bases short and J 8 bases short, with 16 bases between. Here the CDR3 reads CAWSVPGAGLEKLFF. The CDR3 nucleotides are TGTGCCTGGAGTGTACCAGGGGCGGGTTTAGAAAAACTGTTTTTT.

The J gene is TRBJ2-7, the V gene TRBV2; 7 bases are shared with TRBD1. CDR1 and CDR2 from the germline V gene are SNHLY and FYNNEI. This CDR3 is 13 amino acids long. The trim removed 4 bases at V and 1 base at J, leaving 1 base unmatched. The CDR3 nucleotides read TGTGCCAGCAGTGGGGACAGATCCTACGAGCAGTACTTC. Its protein product is CASSGDRSYEQYF.

The J gene is TRBJ2-4, the V gene TRBV4-1, with D perhaps matching TRBD2 (6 bases). The CDR3 consists of 16 residues. Germline V lookup: CDR1 MGHRA, CDR2 YSYEKL. The V gene lost 1 base and the J gene lost 7 bases, with 17 bases spanning the gap. In DNA form, the CDR3 reads TGCGCCAGCAGCCAAGGGAGCGGGCCCCCCTTGAACATTCAGTACTTC. Its translation: CASSQGSGPPLNIQYF.

V and J are TRBV27 and TRBJ2-5; the D gene is possibly TRBD1 (6 bases). This CDR3 is built from 16 residues. V lost 5 bases and J 5 bases, leaving 21 bases between the germline ends. CDR1 and CDR2 (germline): MNHEY, SMNVEV (reference sequence). The CDR3 loop reads CASSPRPGVPWETQYF. The CDR3 DNA sequence: TGTGCCAGCAGTCCTAGACCAGGGGTTCCGTGGGAGACCCAGTACTTC.

Concerning this clone: An end of the junction does not agree with germline; a read error may underlie this. V and J are TRBV27 and TRBJ2-2; 9 bases map to TRBD2. The germline CDR1 and CDR2 sequences are MNHEY and SMNVEV (reference sequence). This CDR3 region has 18 residues. The CDR3 nucleotides are TGTGCCCGCAGTTTATCGATTCGCGGGAGGGCCGGGGCCGGGGAGCTGTTTTTT. It encodes CARSLSIRGRAGAGELFF.

This chain joins TRBV6-5 and TRBJ2-3; D unclear. The V gene's germline CDR1 is MNHEY and CDR2 SVGAGI. The V end lost 5 bases, the J end lost 2 bases, and 14 bases lay between the germline ends. This CDR3 comprises 15 residues. The DNA of the CDR3 is TGTGCCAGCAGTACCTTACGCGGCTACACAGATACGCAGTATTTT. Translating it yields CASSTLRGYTDTQYF.

This chain uses TRBV6-5 with TRBJ1-5, with a possible D match to TRBD1 (5 bases). Germline assignment: CDR1 MNHEY and CDR2 SVGAGI. The CDR3 has 13 amino acids. V shed 6 bases and J shed 2 bases, with 8 bases lying between them. CDR3 coding DNA: TGTGCCAGCAGCAGGGCTGGCAATCAGCCCCAGCATTTT. This gives the protein CASSRAGNQPQHF.

The gene calls are TRBV7-9 and TRBJ2-7; TRBD1 matches at 10 bases. CDR3 length: 16 residues. The junction had 10 bases not matched to a gene; V was cut back by 4 bases and J by 4 bases. Germline CDR1 reads SEHNR; CDR2 reads FQNEAQ (reference sequence). Here the CDR3 reads CASSSPRTGGSYEQYF. The CDR3 nucleotides are TGTGCCAGCAGCTCTCCCAGGACAGGGGGATCGTACGAGCAGTACTTC.

The gene calls are TRBV30 and TRBJ1-4; weak D call: TRBD1 (5 bases). The germline CDR1 and CDR2 sequences are GTSNPN and SVGIG (reference sequence). Trimming cost V 0 bases and J 3 bases, with 14 bases left between them. The CDR3 covers 16 residues. The CDR3 DNA is TGTGCCTGGAGTGTACTGAACGACAGCCCTAATGAAAAACTGTTTTTT. Translated, it gives CAWSVLNDSPNEKLFF.

This clone was seen once. The chain combines TRBV3-1 (or the pseudogene TRBV3-2) with TRBJ2-5; TRBD1 is a possible D gene (6 bases). This CDR3 spans 13 amino acids. V dropped 4 bases and J dropped 1 base, with 7 bases sitting between them. Germline-derived CDR1 and CDR2 are LGHDT and YNNKEL (reference sequence). The CDR3 loop reads CASSRGGQETQYF. For the CDR3, the DNA is TGTGCCAGCAGCCGAGGGGGCCAAGAGACCCAGTACTTC.

The chain joins TRBV6-5 to TRBJ2-7; 8 nucleotides align to TRBD1. V shed 6 bases, J shed 2 bases, and the junction held 6 bases outside the gene matches. Germline lookup yields CDR1 MNHEY and CDR2 SVGAGI. The CDR3 is 14 amino acids. CDR3 coding DNA: TGTGCCAGCAGCCGGACAGGGAAGGCCTACGAGCAGTACTTC. It specifies CASSRTGKAYEQYF.

The chain couples TRBV6-5 to TRBJ1-3; D perhaps matches TRBD1 (6 bases). The germline V and J ends were trimmed by 4 bases and 0 bases, with 7 bases remaining between them. Per germline, CDR1 MNHEY and CDR2 SVGAGI. There are 14 residues in the CDR3. In DNA form, the CDR3 reads TGTGCCAGCAGTTGGGACAACTCTGGAAACACCATATATTTT. Amino acids: CASSWDNSGNTIYF.

The chain combines TRBV15 with TRBJ2-2; TRBD2 is a possible D gene (5 bases). V was trimmed by 2 bases and J by 0 bases, leaving 16 bases between them. The CDR3 contains 18 residues. In germline, CDR1 is LNHNV, CDR2 YYDKDF (reference sequence). The CDR3 DNA is TGTGCCACCAGCAGAACCCCCCTCCTAGCCGCGAACACCGGGGAGCTGTTTTTT. This sequence encodes CATSRTPLLAANTGELFF.

A single count supports this clone. The rearrangement joins TRBV9 to TRBJ2-1, with TRBD2 as a possible D gene (5 bases). Between the trimmed V and J ends, which lost 6 bases and 4 bases, there was a span of 14 bases. Germline-derived CDR1 and CDR2 are SGDLS and YYNGEE. This CDR3 has 14 amino acids. The CDR3 bases are TGTGCCAGCAATGGGTTCGAGGGTTACAATGAGCAGTTCTTC. Translating gives CASNGFEGYNEQFF.